Below, one T cell receptor (beta chain) is given with its context. Antigen unknown. The entry originates in a study of T cell repertoires in cytomegalovirus infection. The wider study: Carrying CMV and the relevant HLA type showed in public TCR beta signatures.

V lost 3 bases, J lost 2 bases, and 7 bases lay in between. Germline CDR1 reads SNHLY; CDR2 reads FYNNEI. The CDR3 loop spans 13 amino acids. MiXCR, run by TCRdb on the reads, gives a single entry per CDR3 protein. This sample has over 150,000 distinct CDR3 sequences, with 15% to 20% found just once. Study-level results: Based on cumulative public TCR beta family frequency, carriers of CMV plus the relevant HLA were identified. Clonotypes of TCR beta that were HLA-C-restricted and CMV-specific dominated the ex vivo response.

Sequenced input: PBMCs. The receptor comes from a human donor in good health (CMV status not recorded). Some clones in this sample may be carry-over from other donors' samples. The gene calls are TRBV2 and TRBJ1-2; no reliable D call. The CDR3 spells CASSDVGNYGYTF. The CDR3 nucleotides read TGTGCCAGCAGTGACGTCGGGAACTATGGCTACACCTTC.